Described below is a single TCR beta chain sequence and its context. The specificity of this receptor is unknown. Base qualities were left out, and no much larger clone turns up one base away. The data derive from a study of blood T cell repertoires in COVID-19 (dated by TCRdb to the early 2020s). About the investigation overall: Samples covering the acute and convalescent phases of COVID-19 were provided by collaborators in the United States, Italy and Spain. The samples were drawn from the first 160 participants of the ongoing ImmuneRACE study and from more than 1,000 subjects provided by 6 global collaborators. Where available, HLA class I and class II types were taken from metadata supplied by the sample provider and were not determined by assay-based typing. The sample metadata nearly always contained a de-identified subject ID, COVID-19 status, age in years and sex. Subjects who had been exposed to COVID-19, were actively infected with it, or had recovered from it provided the deeply sampled blood TCRbeta repertoires that made up the dataset. The repertoires were released in a freely available public database intended as a resource for research on the immune response to SARS-CoV-2. The prospective study material was composed of cDNA or gDNA derived from T cells, B-cell-depleted T cells, or PBMCs.

Broader findings and caveats from the paper: Clinical and demographic metadata were provided uncurated, with the amount varying by source and participant.

The collaborating institutions used their own protocols to collect whole blood in K2EDTA tubes. For TCRbeta analysis, collaborator samples were shipped as frozen whole blood, as isolated PBMCs, or as DNA extracted from either sample type. TCRbeta CDR3 regions were amplified from genomic DNA using the immunoSEQ Assay, a bias-controlled multiplex PCR. Per the source publication's procedure: Within the assay, amplification of reference gene primers was used to estimate how many nucleated cells each sample contained. To quantify the absolute abundance of each unique TCRbeta CDR3 rearrangement, sequence reads were collapsed and filtered. Productive Simpson clonality was computed per sample as the square root of Simpson's diversity index over productive rearrangements. TCRdb re-hosts the immuneACCESS table, in-frame sequences only. Its copies lack some clones; in the studies checked, an unresolved V gene accounts for under half of them, and the cause for the rest is not known. The V and J calls and the clone size are those of that table, but D and trimming were determined from the DNA. The sample table holds 120,000 to 150,000 clones, of which roughly 84% were seen once. The biggest ten clones account for approximately 5% of the sample.

Sequencing was performed on peripheral blood. The clonotype comes from a human donor in a cohort sampled during active COVID-19.

The CDR3 here reads CASSEEHSGANVLTF. Read as DNA, the sequence is TGTGCCAGCAGTGAAGAACACAGTGGGGCCAACGTCCTGACTTTC. This chain is built from TRBV6-1 and TRBJ2-6; no confident D gene assignment can be made. V drops 1 base and J drops 3 bases, leaving 7 bases in between. Looking up the germline V gene yields CDR1 MNHNS and CDR2 SASEGT. The CDR3 numbers 15 residues from cysteine through phenylalanine. The DNA shown is the 45-base CDR3, in frame from base 1.